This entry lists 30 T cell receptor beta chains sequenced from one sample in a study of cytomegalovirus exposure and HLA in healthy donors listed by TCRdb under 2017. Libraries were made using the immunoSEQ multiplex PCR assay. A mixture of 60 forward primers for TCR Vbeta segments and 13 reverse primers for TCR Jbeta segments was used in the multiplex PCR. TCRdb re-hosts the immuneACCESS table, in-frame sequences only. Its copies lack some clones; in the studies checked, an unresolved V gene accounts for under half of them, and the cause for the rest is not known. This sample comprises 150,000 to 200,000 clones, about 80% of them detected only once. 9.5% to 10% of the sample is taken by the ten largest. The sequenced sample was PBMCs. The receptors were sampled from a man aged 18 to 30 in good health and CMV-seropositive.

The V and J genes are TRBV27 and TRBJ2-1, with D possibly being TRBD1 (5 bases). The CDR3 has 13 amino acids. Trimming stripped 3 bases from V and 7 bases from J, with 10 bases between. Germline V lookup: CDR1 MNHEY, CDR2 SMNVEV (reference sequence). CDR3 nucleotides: TGTGCCAGCAGTTTCTCAAGGGGAAATGAGCAGTTCTTC. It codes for CASSFSRGNEQFF.

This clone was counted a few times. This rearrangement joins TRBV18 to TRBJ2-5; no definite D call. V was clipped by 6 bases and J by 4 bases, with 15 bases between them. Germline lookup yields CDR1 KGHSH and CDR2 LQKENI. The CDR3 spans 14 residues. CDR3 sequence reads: CASSTTSDGETQYF. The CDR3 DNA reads TGTGCCAGCTCCACGACATCGGATGGAGAGACCCAGTACTTC.

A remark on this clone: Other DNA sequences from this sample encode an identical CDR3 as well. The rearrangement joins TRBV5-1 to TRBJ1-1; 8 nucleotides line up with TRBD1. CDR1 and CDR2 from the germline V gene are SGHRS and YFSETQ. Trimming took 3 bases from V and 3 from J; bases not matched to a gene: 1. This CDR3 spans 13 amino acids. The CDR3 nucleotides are TGCGCCAGCAGCTCGACAGGGGACACTGAAGCTTTCTTT. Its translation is CASSSTGDTEAFF.

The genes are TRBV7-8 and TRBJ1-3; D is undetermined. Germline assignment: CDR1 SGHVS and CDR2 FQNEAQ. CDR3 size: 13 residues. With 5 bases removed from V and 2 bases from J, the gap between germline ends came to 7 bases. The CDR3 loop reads CASSPGTGNTIYF. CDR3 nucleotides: TGTGCCAGCAGCCCCGGGACTGGAAACACCATATATTTT.

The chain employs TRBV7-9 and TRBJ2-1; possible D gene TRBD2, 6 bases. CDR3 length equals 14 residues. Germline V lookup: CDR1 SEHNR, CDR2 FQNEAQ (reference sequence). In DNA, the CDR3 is TGTGCAGAGCTCGAAGAGGGACTCCTTGAGGAGCAGTTCTTC. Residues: CAELEEGLLEEQFF. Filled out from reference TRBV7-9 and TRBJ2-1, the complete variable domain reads DTGVSQNPRHKITKRGQNVTFRCDPISEHNRLYWYRQTLGQGPEFLTYFQNEAQLEKSRLLSDRFSAERPKGSFSTLEIQRTEQGDSAMYLCAELEEGLLEEQFFGPGTRLTVL.

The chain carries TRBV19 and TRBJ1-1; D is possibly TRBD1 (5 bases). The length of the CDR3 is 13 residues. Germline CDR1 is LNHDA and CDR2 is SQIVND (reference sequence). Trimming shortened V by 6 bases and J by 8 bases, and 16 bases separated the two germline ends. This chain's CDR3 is CASRAGQFLEAFF. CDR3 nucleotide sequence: TGTGCCAGTAGGGCAGGACAATTCCTCGAAGCTTTCTTT.

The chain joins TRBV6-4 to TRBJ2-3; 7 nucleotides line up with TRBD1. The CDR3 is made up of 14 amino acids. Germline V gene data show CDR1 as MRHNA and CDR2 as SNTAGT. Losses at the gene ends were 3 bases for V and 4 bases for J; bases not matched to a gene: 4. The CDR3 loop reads CASSEQGSADTQYF. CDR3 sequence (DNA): TGTGCCAGCAGTGAACAGGGGTCCGCAGATACGCAGTATTTT.

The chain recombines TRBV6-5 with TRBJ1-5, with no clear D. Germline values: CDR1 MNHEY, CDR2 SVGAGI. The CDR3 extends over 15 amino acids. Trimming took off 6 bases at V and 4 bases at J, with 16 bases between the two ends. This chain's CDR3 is CASSPRRGNNQPQHF. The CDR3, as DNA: TGTGCCAGCAGCCCACGGCGGGGTAATAATCAGCCCCAGCATTTT.

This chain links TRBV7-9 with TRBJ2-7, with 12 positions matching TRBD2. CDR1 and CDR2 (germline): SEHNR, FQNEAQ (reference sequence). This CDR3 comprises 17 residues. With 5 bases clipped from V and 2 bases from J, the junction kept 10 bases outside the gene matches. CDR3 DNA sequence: TGTGCCAGCAGCAGGCTAGCGGGAGGGATTAAAGCCTACGAGCAGTACTTC. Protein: CASSRLAGGIKAYEQYF.

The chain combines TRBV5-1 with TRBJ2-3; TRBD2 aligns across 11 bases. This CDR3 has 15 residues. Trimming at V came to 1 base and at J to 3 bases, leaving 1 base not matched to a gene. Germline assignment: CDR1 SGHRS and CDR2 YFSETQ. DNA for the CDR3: TGCGCCAGCAGCTTGACTAGCGGGAGTACAGATACGCAGTATTTT. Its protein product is CASSLTSGSTDTQYF.

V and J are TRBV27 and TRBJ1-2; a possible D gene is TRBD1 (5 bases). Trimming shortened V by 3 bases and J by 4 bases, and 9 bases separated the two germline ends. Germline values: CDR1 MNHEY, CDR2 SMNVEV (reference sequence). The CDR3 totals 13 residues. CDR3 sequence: CASSLGPSYGYTF. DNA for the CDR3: TGTGCCAGCAGTTTGGGGCCTTCCTATGGCTACACCTTC.

The CDR3 nucleotides read TGTGCCAGCAGTTTATTGGGACAGCTCAATCAGCCCCAGCATTTT. Its protein product is CASSLLGQLNQPQHF. This rearrangement joins TRBV27 to TRBJ1-5; 7 bases match TRBD1. From germline, CDR1 is MNHEY and CDR2 SMNVEV (reference sequence). The CDR3 runs to 15 residues. The trim removed 1 base at V and 3 bases at J, leaving 3 bases unmatched.

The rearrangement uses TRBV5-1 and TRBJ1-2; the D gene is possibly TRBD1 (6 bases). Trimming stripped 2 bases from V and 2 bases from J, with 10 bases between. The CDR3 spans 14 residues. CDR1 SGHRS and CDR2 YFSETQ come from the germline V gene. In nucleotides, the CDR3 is TGCGCCAGCAGCTTCCTGGACAGCAACTATGGCTACACCTTC. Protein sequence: CASSFLDSNYGYTF.

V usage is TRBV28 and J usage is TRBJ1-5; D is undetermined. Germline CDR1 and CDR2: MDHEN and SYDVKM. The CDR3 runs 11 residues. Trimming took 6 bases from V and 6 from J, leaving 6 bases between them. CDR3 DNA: TGTGCCAGCAGGGGAGGTCAGCCCCAGCATTTT. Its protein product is CASRGGQPQHF.

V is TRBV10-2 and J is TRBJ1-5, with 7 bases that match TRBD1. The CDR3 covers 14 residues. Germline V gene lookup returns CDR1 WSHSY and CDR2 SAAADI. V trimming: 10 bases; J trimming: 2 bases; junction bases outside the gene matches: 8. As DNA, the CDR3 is TGCGCCACCATAGGGGGCCCGGGCAATCAGCCCCAGCATTTT. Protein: CATIGGPGNQPQHF.

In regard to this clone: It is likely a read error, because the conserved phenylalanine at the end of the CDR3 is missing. The CDR3 here is CASSTNRESPLHL. The CDR3 DNA follows: TGTGCCAGCAGCACCAACAGGGAGTCACCCCTCCACCTT. This chain joins TRBV7-2 and TRBJ1-6, with D possibly matching TRBD1 (6 bases). The CDR3 has 13 residues. Looked up from germline, CDR1 is SGHTA and CDR2 is FQGNSA. V was shortened by 5 bases and J by 10 bases, with 12 bases between the two germline ends.

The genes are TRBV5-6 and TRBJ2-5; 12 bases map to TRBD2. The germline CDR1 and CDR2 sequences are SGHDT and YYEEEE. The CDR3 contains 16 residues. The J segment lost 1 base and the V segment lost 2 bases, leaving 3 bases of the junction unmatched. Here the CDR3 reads CASSLLAGGTQETQYF. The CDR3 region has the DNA TGTGCCAGCAGCTTACTAGCGGGAGGTACCCAAGAGACCCAGTACTTC.

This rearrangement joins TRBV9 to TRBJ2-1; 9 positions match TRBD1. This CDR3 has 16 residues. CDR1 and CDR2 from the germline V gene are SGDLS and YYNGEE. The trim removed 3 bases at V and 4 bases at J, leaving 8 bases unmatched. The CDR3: CASSANTGTGYNEQFF. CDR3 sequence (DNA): TGTGCCAGCAGCGCCAATACCGGGACAGGGTACAATGAGCAGTTCTTC. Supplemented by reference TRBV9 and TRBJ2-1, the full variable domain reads DSGVTQTPKHLITATGQRVTLRCSPRSGDLSVYWYQQSLDQGLQFLIQYYNGEERAKGNILERFSAQQFPDLHSELNLSSLELGDSALYFCASSANTGTGYNEQFFGPGTRLTVL.

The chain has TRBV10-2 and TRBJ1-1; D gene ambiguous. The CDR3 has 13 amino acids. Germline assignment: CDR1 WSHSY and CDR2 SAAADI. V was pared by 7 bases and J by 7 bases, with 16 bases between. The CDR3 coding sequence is TGCGCCAGCACCGGAGGAGCCCGGGGTGAAGCTTTCTTT. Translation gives CASTGGARGEAFF.

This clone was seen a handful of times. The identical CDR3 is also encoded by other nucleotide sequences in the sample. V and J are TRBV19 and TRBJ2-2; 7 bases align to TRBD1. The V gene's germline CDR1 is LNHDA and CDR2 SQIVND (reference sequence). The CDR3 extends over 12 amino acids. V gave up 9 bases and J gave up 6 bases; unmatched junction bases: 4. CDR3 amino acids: CASRQGPGELFF. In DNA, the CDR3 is TGTGCCAGCAGACAGGGCCCCGGGGAGCTGTTTTTT.

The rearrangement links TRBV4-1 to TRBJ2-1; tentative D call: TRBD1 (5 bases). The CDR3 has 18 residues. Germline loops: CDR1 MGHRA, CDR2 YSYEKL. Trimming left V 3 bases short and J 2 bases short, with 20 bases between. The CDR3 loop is CASSQGFAGSGPYNEQFF. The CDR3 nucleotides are TGCGCCAGCAGCCAGGGATTCGCAGGGTCGGGCCCCTACAATGAGCAGTTCTTC.

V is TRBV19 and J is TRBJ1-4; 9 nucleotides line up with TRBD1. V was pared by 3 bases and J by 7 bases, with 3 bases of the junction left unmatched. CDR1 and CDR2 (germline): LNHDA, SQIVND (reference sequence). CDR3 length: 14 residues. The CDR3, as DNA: TGTGCCAGTAGTATCGGGACAGGGCGTGAAAAACTGTTTTTT. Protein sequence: CASSIGTGREKLFF.

The CDR3 nucleotides read TGTGCCAGCAGTGTACGGACAGGGCTTGAAAAACTGTTTTTT. Its translation: CASSVRTGLEKLFF. V gene TRBV6-1 combines with J gene TRBJ1-4; 8 bases map to TRBD1. Germline-derived CDR1 and CDR2 are MNHNS and SASEGT. V lost 4 bases to trimming and J lost 7 bases; unmatched junction nucleotides: 5. CDR3 length equals 14 residues.

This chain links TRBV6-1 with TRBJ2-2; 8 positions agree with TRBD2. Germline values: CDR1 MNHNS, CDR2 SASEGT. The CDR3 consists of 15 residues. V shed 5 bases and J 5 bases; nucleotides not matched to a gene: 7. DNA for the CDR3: TGTGCCAGCAGTCCCCTTAGCGGGACTACCGGGGAGCTGTTTTTT. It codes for CASSPLSGTTGELFF.

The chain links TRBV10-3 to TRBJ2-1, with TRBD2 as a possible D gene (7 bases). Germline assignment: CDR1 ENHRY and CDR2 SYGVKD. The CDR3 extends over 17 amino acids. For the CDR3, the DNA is TGTGCTTCTACCGGGTTTGAAGGGGGGGGGACCTACAATGAGCAGTTCTTC. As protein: CASTGFEGGGTYNEQFF.

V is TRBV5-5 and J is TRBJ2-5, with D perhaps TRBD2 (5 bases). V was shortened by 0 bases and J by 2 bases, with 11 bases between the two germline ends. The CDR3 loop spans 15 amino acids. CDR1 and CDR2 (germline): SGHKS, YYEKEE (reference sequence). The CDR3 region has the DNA TGTGCCAGCAGCTTGGGAGGGTCCCTACAAGAGACCCAGTACTTC. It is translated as CASSLGGSLQETQYF.

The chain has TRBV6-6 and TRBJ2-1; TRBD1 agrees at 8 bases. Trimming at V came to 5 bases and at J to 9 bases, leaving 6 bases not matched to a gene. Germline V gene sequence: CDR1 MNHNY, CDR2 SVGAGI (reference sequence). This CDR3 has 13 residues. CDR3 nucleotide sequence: TGTGCCAGCAGTGGGGACAGGAAGGGTGAGCAGTTCTTC. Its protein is CASSGDRKGEQFF.

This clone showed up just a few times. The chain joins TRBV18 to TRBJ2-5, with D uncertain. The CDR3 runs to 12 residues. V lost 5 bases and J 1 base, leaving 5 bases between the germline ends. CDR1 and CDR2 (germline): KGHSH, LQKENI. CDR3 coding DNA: TGTGCCAGCTCATCGTTCCAAGAGACCCAGTACTTC. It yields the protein CASSSFQETQYF.

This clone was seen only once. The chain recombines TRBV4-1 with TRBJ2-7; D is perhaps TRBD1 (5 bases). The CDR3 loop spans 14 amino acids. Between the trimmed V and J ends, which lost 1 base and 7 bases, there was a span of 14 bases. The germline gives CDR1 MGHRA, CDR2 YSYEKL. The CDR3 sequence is CASSQVGRVEEQYF. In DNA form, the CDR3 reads TGCGCCAGCAGCCAAGTGGGCAGGGTGGAAGAGCAGTACTTC.

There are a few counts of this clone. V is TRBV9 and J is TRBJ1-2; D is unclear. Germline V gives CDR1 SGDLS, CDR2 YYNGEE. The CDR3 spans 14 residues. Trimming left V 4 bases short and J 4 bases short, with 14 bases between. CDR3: CASSPGLSGYGYTF. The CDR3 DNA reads TGTGCCAGCAGCCCCGGACTTTCCGGCTATGGCTACACCTTC.